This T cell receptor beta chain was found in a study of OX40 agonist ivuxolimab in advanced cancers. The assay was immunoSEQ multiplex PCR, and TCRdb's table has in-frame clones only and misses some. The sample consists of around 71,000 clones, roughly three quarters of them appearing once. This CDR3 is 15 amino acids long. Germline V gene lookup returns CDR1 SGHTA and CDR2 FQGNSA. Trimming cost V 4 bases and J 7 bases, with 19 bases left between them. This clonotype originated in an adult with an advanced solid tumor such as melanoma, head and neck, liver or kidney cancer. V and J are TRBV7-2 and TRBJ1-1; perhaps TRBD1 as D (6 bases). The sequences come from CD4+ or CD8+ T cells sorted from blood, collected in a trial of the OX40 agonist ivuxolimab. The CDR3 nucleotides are TGTGCCAGCAGCTCCCCGCCGACAGGTCGCGTTGAAGCTTTCTTT. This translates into CASSSPPTGRVEAFF.